Below, 16 T cell receptor beta chains from the same sample are listed, as sequenced in a study of OX40 agonist ivuxolimab in advanced cancers. TCRdb's copy holds only in-frame clones and misses some; the assay was immunoSEQ multiplex PCR. The sample includes about 67,000 clones, 85% to 95% seen only once; the top ten take roughly an eighth. Here the sequenced sample was CD4+ or CD8+ T cells sorted from blood, taken in a trial of the OX40 agonist ivuxolimab. The receptors derive from an adult with an advanced solid tumor such as melanoma, head and neck, liver or kidney cancer.

This chain uses TRBV7-6 with TRBJ2-1; 7 nucleotides line up with TRBD1. Germline V gene sequence: CDR1 SGHVS, CDR2 FNYEAQ. With 0 bases clipped from V and 0 bases from J, the junction kept 8 bases outside the gene matches. The CDR3 totals 18 residues. CDR3 sequence: CASSLARTGRISYNEQFF. CDR3 bases: TGTGCCAGCAGCTTAGCGAGGACAGGCCGCATCTCCTACAATGAGCAGTTCTTC.

The chain links TRBV9 to TRBJ2-1, with D possibly called TRBD1 or TRBD2 (6 bases each). CDR1 is SGDLS, CDR2 YYNGEE, per germline. CDR3 length: 15 residues. Trimming took 4 bases from V and 5 from J, leaving 16 bases between them. CDR3 DNA sequence: TGTGCCAGCAGCACGAGTGGGGGGCCCGACAATGAGCAGTTCTTC. This translates into CASSTSGGPDNEQFF.

V gene TRBV14 combines with J gene TRBJ2-1, with D tentatively TRBD1 (5 bases). The CDR3 has 14 residues. V shed 0 bases and J shed 7 bases, with 10 bases lying between them. The germline V gene encodes CDR1 SGHDN and CDR2 FVKESK. In DNA, the CDR3 is TGTGCCAGCAGCCAAGATTTGCGACAGAATGAGCAGTTCTTC. Its protein product is CASSQDLRQNEQFF.

CDR3 residues: CASRPWGDASTEAFF. DNA of the CDR3: TGTGCCAGCAGGCCTTGGGGGGATGCGAGCACTGAAGCTTTCTTT. The V call is TRBV27, the J call TRBJ1-1, with a possible D match to TRBD1 (5 bases). There are 15 residues in the CDR3. Germline V CDR1 and CDR2: MNHEY, SMNVEV (reference sequence). V lost 6 bases to trimming and J lost 4 bases, with 18 bases between them.

V and J are TRBV4-1 and TRBJ2-7; D ambiguous. The CDR3 length is 15 residues. V lost 1 base and J 2 bases, leaving 12 bases between the germline ends. The germline CDR1 and CDR2 sequences are MGHRA and YSYEKL. CDR3 sequence reads: CASSQADSPTYEQYF. The CDR3 region has the DNA TGCGCCAGCAGCCAAGCGGATAGCCCGACCTACGAGCAGTACTTC.

The V gene is TRBV10-2, the J gene TRBJ2-7; D possibly corresponds to TRBD2 (6 bases). This CDR3 has 13 residues. Trimming cost V 4 bases and J 3 bases, with 10 bases left between them. Germline V lookup: CDR1 WSHSY, CDR2 SAAADI. CDR3 loop: CASSGDWNYEQYF. Written as DNA, the CDR3 is TGCGCCAGCAGTGGGGACTGGAACTACGAGCAGTACTTC.

V usage is TRBV5-4 and J usage is TRBJ1-1; the D is unclear. CDR3 length equals 12 residues. Trimming cost V 6 bases and J 5 bases, with 11 bases left between them. Germline CDR1 SGHNT, CDR2 YYREEE (reference sequence). The CDR3 reads CASIHEGTEAFF. As DNA, the CDR3 is TGTGCCAGCATCCACGAGGGAACTGAAGCTTTCTTT.

The V gene is TRBV6-5, the J gene TRBJ1-2; no clear D gene. Trimming removed 6 bases from V and 4 bases from J, with 12 bases in between. CDR3 length: 13 residues. The V gene's germline CDR1 is MNHEY and CDR2 SVGAGI. CDR3 nucleotide sequence: TGTGCCAGCAGCCCTGACACAGCCTATGGCTACACCTTC. Its protein product is CASSPDTAYGYTF.

The V and J genes are TRBV5-5 and TRBJ2-1; the D gene is possibly TRBD1 (8 bases). CDR3 size: 15 residues. Germline V gene lookup returns CDR1 SGHKS and CDR2 YYEKEE (reference sequence). V lost 0 bases, J lost 8 bases, and 15 bases lay in between. As DNA, the CDR3 is TGTGCCAGCAGCTTGGACAGGGGGGGTTTCTATGAGCAGTTCTTC. Translation: CASSLDRGGFYEQFF.

The chain couples TRBV29-1 to TRBJ2-5; D is undetermined. Trimming cost V 6 bases and J 5 bases, with 16 bases left between them. Germline-derived CDR1 and CDR2 are SQVTM and ANQGSEA. This CDR3 contains 13 residues. The CDR3: CSVKNMSLETQYF. CDR3 sequence (DNA): TGCAGCGTGAAAAACATGTCTTTGGAGACCCAGTACTTC.

This chain connects TRBV7-2 to TRBJ2-1; 13 positions agree with TRBD2. Trimming at V came to 4 bases and at J to 6 bases, leaving 6 bases not matched to a gene. From germline, CDR1 is SGHTA and CDR2 FQGNSA. CDR3 length: 16 residues. CDR3 nucleotide sequence: TGTGCCAGCAGCTCCCCCGGGACTAGCGGGGTCAATGAGCAGTTCTTC. Translating it yields CASSSPGTSGVNEQFF.

The rearrangement uses TRBV9 and TRBJ2-1; possible D gene TRBD2, 6 bases. Germline assignment: CDR1 SGDLS and CDR2 YYNGEE. CDR3 length: 15 residues. V was trimmed by 2 bases and J by 8 bases, leaving 17 bases between them. The CDR3 coding sequence is TGTGCCAGCAGCGTCTGGGAGGACAACGAGGATGAGCAGTTCTTC. Translating gives CASSVWEDNEDEQFF.

The V and J genes are TRBV6-1 and TRBJ1-2, with TRBD1 as a possible D gene (5 bases). Trimming cost V 6 bases and J 6 bases, with 14 bases left between them. Per germline, CDR1 MNHNS and CDR2 SASEGT. CDR3 length: 13 residues. The CDR3 DNA reads as TGTGCCAGCAGGGGGGTCGAGTACCATGGCTACACCTTC. Translation: CASRGVEYHGYTF.

The DNA of the CDR3 is TGTGCCAGCAGCTCCCGGGTGGGTCCTAAGACTAGCGGGAGAACTGAGACCCAGTACTTC. Translating gives CASSSRVGPKTSGRTETQYF. The chain combines TRBV7-8 with TRBJ2-5; 12 bases match TRBD2. This CDR3 has 20 amino acids. V lost 4 bases, J lost 5 bases, and 20 bases stayed unmatched. The germline V gene has CDR1 SGHVS and CDR2 FQNEAQ. The complete variable domain, with remaining parts taken from reference TRBV7-8 and TRBJ2-5, reads GAGVSQSPRYKVAKRGQDVALRCDPISGHVSLFWYQQALGQGPEFLTYFQNEAQLDKSGLPSDRFFAERPEGSVSTLKIQRTQQEDSAVYLCASSSRVGPKTSGRTETQYFGPGTRLLVL.

In DNA form, the CDR3 reads TGTGCCAGCAGCCTACCCCCCCAAGAGACCCAGTACTTC. This gives the protein CASSLPPQETQYF. This chain connects TRBV7-2 to TRBJ2-5; D call uncertain. The CDR3 consists of 13 residues. V lost 5 bases and J lost 1, with 8 bases in between. Germline lookup yields CDR1 SGHTA and CDR2 FQGNSA.

The chain combines TRBV5-1 with TRBJ2-2; D tentatively reads TRBD1 or TRBD2 (6 bases each). The CDR3 has 15 residues. Trimming took 3 bases from V and 4 from J, leaving 13 bases between them. Germline assignment: CDR1 SGHRS and CDR2 YFSETQ. CDR3 sequence reads: CASSWGREGTGELFF. CDR3 sequence (DNA): TGCGCCAGCAGCTGGGGGCGGGAAGGCACCGGGGAGCTGTTTTTT.